The present TCR beta chain was sequenced within a study of regulatory T cells in long-lasting Graves disease. This CDR3 spans 16 amino acids. V was pared by 2 bases and J by 1 base, with 12 bases between. iRepertoire HTBI primers and Arm-PCR of CDR3 regions built TCR beta libraries. Via MiXCR, TCRdb re-called the multiplex PCR reads, giving one row per CDR3 protein. Of fewer than 550,000 distinct CDR3 sequences listed, about 16% were seen once; the top ten hold roughly 25%. Time point denoted: newly diagnosed GD, antithyroid drugs for less than 3 months. Scientists built the TCR library using RNA that was extracted from PBMCs. EDTA tubes received around 9 milliliters of collected peripheral blood. These data are also associated with another study on T cells in Graves' hyperthyroidism and ophthalmopathy.

The receptor was isolated from a woman aged 35-65 years with Graves disease. This chain connects TRBV12-3 or TRBV12-4 to TRBJ1-5, with D tentatively TRBD1 (5 bases). The sequences come from peripheral blood mononuclear cells (PBMCs), collected at new diagnosis, from a patient treated with antithyroid drugs. CDR3 residues: CASSLRAGMSNQPQHF. Written as DNA, the CDR3 is TGTGCCAGCAGTTTACGGGCAGGGATGAGCAATCAGCCCCAGCATTTT.